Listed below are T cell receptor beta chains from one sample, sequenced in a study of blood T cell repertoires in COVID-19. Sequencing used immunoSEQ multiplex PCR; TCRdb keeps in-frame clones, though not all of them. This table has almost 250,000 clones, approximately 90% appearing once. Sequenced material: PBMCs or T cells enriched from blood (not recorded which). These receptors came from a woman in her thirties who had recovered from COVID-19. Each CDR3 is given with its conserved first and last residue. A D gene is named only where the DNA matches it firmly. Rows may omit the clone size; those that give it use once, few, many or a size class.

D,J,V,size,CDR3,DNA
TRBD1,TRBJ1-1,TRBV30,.,CAWSQPGTANTEAFF,TGTGCCTGGAGTCAACCTGGGACAGCGAACACTGAAGCTTTCTTT
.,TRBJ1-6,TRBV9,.,CASSVGTSSYNSPLHF,TGTGCCAGCAGCGTAGGTACGAGCTCCTATAATTCACCCCTCCACTTT
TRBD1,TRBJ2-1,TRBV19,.,CASNDRANSYNEQFF,TGTGCCAGTAACGACAGGGCGAACTCCTACAATGAGCAGTTCTTC
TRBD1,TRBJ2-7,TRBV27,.,CASRSGTGYYEQYF,TGTGCCAGCAGGTCCGGGACAGGGTACTACGAGCAGTACTTC
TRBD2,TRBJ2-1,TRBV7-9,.,CASSTTGGYEQFF,TGTGCCAGCAGCACCACCGGGGGGTATGAGCAGTTCTTC
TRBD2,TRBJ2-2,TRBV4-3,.,CASSQVSSGNMGTGELFF,TGCGCCAGCAGCCAAGTCTCTAGCGGGAATATGGGCACCGGGGAGCTGTTTTTT
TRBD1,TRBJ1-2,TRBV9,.,CASSVGQGDGYTF,TGTGCCAGCAGCGTAGGGCAGGGGGATGGCTACACCTTC
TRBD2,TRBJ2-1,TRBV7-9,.,CASILSYPLAGVRGHEQFF,TGTGCCAGCATTCTTTCTTATCCCCTAGCGGGAGTAAGGGGTCATGAGCAGTTCTTC
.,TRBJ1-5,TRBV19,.,CASSIPWTVNSNQPQHF,TGTGCCAGTAGTATCCCCTGGACAGTTAATAGCAATCAGCCCCAGCATTTT
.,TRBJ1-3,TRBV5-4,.,CASSTSGVGAGNTIYF,TGTGCCAGCAGCACGAGCGGGGTCGGGGCTGGAAACACCATATATTTT
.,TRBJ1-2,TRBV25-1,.,CASSDRQLYGYTF,TGTGCCAGCAGTGATCGACAGCTTTATGGCTACACCTTC
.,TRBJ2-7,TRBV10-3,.,CAISGTYEQYF,TGTGCCATCTCCGGGACATACGAGCAGTACTTC
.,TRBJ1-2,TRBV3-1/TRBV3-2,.,CASSQGASGYTF,TGTGCCAGCAGCCAGGGGGCGAGTGGCTACACCTTC
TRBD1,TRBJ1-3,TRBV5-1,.,CASSRGTGGDGNTIYF,TGCGCCAGCAGCAGAGGGACAGGGGGCGATGGGAACACCATATATTTT
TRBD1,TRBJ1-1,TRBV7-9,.,CASTPGQGANTEAFF,TGTGCCAGCACCCCCGGCCAGGGGGCGAACACTGAAGCTTTCTTT
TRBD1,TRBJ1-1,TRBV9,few,CASSARQGITEAFF,TGTGCCAGCAGCGCCAGACAGGGGATCACTGAAGCTTTCTTT
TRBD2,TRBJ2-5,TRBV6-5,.,CASSRSGLAGETQYF,TGTGCCAGCAGTCGCTCGGGGCTAGCGGGAGAGACCCAGTACTTC
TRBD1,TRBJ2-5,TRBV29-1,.,CSVDGTGAQETQYF,TGCAGCGTTGACGGGACAGGGGCCCAAGAGACCCAGTACTTC
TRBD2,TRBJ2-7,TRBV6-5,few,CASRRLAGGYEQYF,TGTGCCAGCAGGAGACTAGCGGGAGGGTACGAGCAGTACTTC
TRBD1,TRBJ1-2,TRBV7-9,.,CASSSATGVDGYTF,TGTGCCAGCAGCTCGGCAACAGGGGTAGACGGCTACACCTTC
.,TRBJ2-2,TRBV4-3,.,CASSQARVGELFF,TGCGCCAGCAGCCAAGCGAGGGTCGGGGAGCTGTTTTTT
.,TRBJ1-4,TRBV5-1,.,CASSLEGGALSEKLFF,TGCGCCAGCAGCTTGGAAGGCGGCGCCCTAAGCGAAAAACTGTTTTTT
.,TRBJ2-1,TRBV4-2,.,CASSQGGDHEQFF,TGTGCCAGCAGCCAAGGCGGGGATCATGAGCAGTTCTTC
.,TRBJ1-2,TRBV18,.,CASSPSGEADGYTF,TGTGCCAGCTCACCGTCGGGGGAGGCAGATGGCTACACCTTC
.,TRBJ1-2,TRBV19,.,CASKQGNYGYTF,TGTGCCAGTAAGCAGGGCAACTATGGCTACACCTTC
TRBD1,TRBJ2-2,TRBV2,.,CASSENAKGAARATGELFF,TGTGCCAGCAGTGAGAACGCAAAGGGGGCGGCCCGGGCCACCGGGGAGCTGTTTTTT
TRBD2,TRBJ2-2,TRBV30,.,CAWSVLAGGPGELFF,TGTGCCTGGAGTGTACTAGCGGGAGGGCCCGGGGAGCTGTTTTTT
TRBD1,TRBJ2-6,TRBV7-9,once,CASSPTGDSGANVLTF,TGTGCCAGCAGTCCCACAGGGGACTCTGGGGCCAACGTCCTGACTTTC
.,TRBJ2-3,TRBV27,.,CASSLSTSRTDTQYF,TGTGCCAGCAGTTTATCCACAAGTCGCACAGATACGCAGTATTTT
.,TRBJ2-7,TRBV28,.,CASSLAGGTYEQYF,TGTGCCAGCAGTTTGGCAGGAGGAACCTACGAGCAGTACTTC
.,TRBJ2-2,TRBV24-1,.,CATRPGTNTGELFF,TGTGCCACCCGACCCGGGACGAACACCGGGGAGCTGTTTTTT